Included here is one TCR beta chain sequence, with context. Its antigen is unknown. A much more abundant neighbour one base away suggests this may be a read error. This sample was included in a study of breast tumors, draining lymph nodes, adjacent tissues. Notes on the study in general: Data fit most tumor T cells coming from lymph node, expanding in tumor. Luminal-like breast cancer showed significantly greater tumor-nontumor repertoire similarity than basal-like breast cancer did.

Germline V gene lookup returns CDR1 MNHEY and CDR2 SVGAGI. The CDR3 sequence is 15 residues long. Using its own MiXCR run on the multiplex PCR reads, TCRdb lists one record per CDR3 protein. Of about 32,000 distinct CDR3 sequences listed, around a third are singletons. Sequencing input: breast tumor tissue. The TCR comes from a female donor with breast cancer. Some clones in this sample may be carry-over from other donors' samples. The rearrangement joins TRBV6-5 to TRBJ2-1, with 11 bases lining up with TRBD2. The CDR3: CASSYGTSGYSEQFF. CDR3 bases: TGTGCCAGCAGTTACGGGACTAGCGGCTACAGTGAGCAGTTCTTC.